The present T cell receptor (beta chain) was sequenced within a study of T-cell memory formation after mild COVID-19 (dated by TCRdb to the early 2020s). Describing the broader study: TCR sequence clusters from the two donors were found to be largely donor specific. Two young, previously healthy adult volunteers made up the cohort, one male and one female. In a couple of donors, T-cell clones that expanded and contracted after mild COVID-19 were tracked by sequencing TCRalpha and TCRbeta repertoires over time. What the study reported, not specific to this receptor: Some responding clones were found in pre-infection memory, which suggests that pre-existing cross-reactive memory T cells took part in the SARS-CoV-2 response. The study included only two mild cases, and larger cohorts that include severe cases with pre-infection samples were judged to be necessary. Contracting CD4+ clones were located mainly in the CM and EM memory subsets, whereas CD8+ clones were found to be enriched in EMRA. SARS-CoV-2 specificity of the second-wave clones peaking on day 37 was not confirmed. Clones that contracted from day 15 to 85 showed balanced CD4/CD8 phenotypes, whereas a second wave of clones that expanded from day 15 to 37 leaned towards CD4+.

V is reduced by 5 bases and J by 6 bases, leaving a spacing of 20 bases between them. Spanning cysteine to phenylalanine, the CDR3 consists of 15 amino acids. Left in the record is the CDR3 DNA by itself, 45 bases read in frame from the first base. The germline V gene (reference sequence) sets CDR1 to MNHEY and CDR2 to SMNVEV. PBMCs were isolated by Ficoll-Paque density gradient centrifugation. This clonotype appeared a few times. No cognate antigen has been identified for it. The input lacks base qualities; no much larger clone sits a single base away. The sequencer listed for this sample is Illumina NovaSeq 6000. cDNA libraries for TCRalpha and TCRbeta were prepared by 5'RACE using constant-segment primers, with sample barcodes and unique molecular identifiers added. Trizol reagent was used to extract RNA from every sample. Amplification of the libraries took two PCR steps, and the second step added a second sample barcode plus Illumina TruSeq adapters. Sequencing of libraries was performed on an Illumina NovaSeq with 2 x 150 bp paired-end reads. In the source study's methods: With migec v1.2.7, reads were demultiplexed and then collapsed into UMI-guided consensus sequences. Using mixcr v2.1.11, the UMI consensuses were aligned to TRA and TRB V and J templates and assembled into clonotypes. Expanded or contracted clonotypes were those called significant by both edgeR and NoisET, with noise models trained on biological replicates. For edgeR calls, the cutoffs were a false discovery rate-adjusted p below 0.01 and a log2 fold-change threshold of 1. As an exploratory analysis of dynamics, max-normalized trajectories of the 1000 most abundant clonotypes were examined by PCA with hierarchical clustering. Separately sequenced CD4+ and CD8+ repertoires were used to assign a CD4 or CD8 phenotype to each responding clone. TCRdb took the public reads, trimmed them with fastp at Q25, ran MiXCR for clone calling and kept in-frame beta chains. All rows with the same CDR3 protein become a single entry with the most common DNA and genes. The V and J calls were determined by TCRdb, not by the authors. Recorded for this sample are about 350,000 distinct CDR3 sequences; roughly 13% of them occurred a single time. 22% of the sample rests with the top ten.

Material: PBMCs or a T cell subset sorted from them (not recorded which). This receptor was identified in a man younger than 35 who had mild COVID-19 (a few samples of this study predate the infection). The sample titles of this study are shuffled in the database, so cell type and time point are left out; the donor was told from shared clones. The chain was built from TRBV27 and TRBJ2-7, and TRBD1 may be the D gene, going by 6 matching bases. The DNA is as follows: TGTGCCAGCAGTAGGGGAAGCGGCAGGGGTTTCGAGCAGTACTTC. It codes for CASSRGSGRGFEQYF.